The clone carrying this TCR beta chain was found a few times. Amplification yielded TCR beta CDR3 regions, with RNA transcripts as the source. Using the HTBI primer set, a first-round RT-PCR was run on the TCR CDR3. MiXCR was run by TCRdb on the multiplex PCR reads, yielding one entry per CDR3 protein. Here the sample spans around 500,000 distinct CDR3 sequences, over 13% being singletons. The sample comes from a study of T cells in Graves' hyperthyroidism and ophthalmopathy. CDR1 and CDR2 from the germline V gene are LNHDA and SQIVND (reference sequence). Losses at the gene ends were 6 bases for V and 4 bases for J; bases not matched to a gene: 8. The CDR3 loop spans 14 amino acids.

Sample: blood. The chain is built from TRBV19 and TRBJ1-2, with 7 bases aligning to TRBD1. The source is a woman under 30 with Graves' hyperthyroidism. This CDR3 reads CASSILTGSYGYTF. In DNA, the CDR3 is TGTGCCAGTAGCATTCTGACAGGGAGCTATGGCTACACCTTC.